This is a list of T cell receptor beta chains from one sample in a study of PD-1 blockade in classical Hodgkin lymphoma. The repertoire was sequenced with immunoSEQ multiplex PCR; TCRdb's copy has only in-frame clones and lacks some. The repertoire holds tens of thousands of clones, with about nine tenths as singletons. Sample: peripheral blood mononuclear cells (PBMCs), taken before the fourth cycle of nivolumab. These receptors all stem from a human donor with classical Hodgkin lymphoma. CDR3s include the opening cysteine and the closing phenylalanine or tryptophan. Each record gives: J gene, V gene, CDR3 protein.

TRBJ2-5,TRBV5-5,CASSLSGQNLLQETQYF
TRBJ1-6,TRBV5-4,CASSPGQGADSPLHF
TRBJ1-1,TRBV6-5,CASRGQGPSTEAFF
TRBJ1-2,TRBV4-3,CASSQADRTSYGYTF
TRBJ2-1,TRBV9,CASSGAGGGQFF
TRBJ2-1,TRBV7-7,CASSPGWGSGGANEQFF
TRBJ2-7,TRBV27,CASSQGTVTYEQYF
TRBJ1-6,TRBV5-6,CASSLSLGFNSPLHF
TRBJ1-2,TRBV30,CAWSAPLGRTSPKGYTF
TRBJ1-2,TRBV9,CASSVQTGGSQGYTF
TRBJ2-7,TRBV28,CASSLVDIATPYEQYF
TRBJ1-2,TRBV2,CATVGQGGWGYTF
TRBJ2-2,TRBV5-6,CASSLALQGSTGELFF
TRBJ2-7,TRBV4-1,CASSREPGLAGPAAYEQYF
TRBJ2-1,TRBV19,CATRLAGSSYNEQFF
TRBJ2-1,TRBV4-1,CASSQGTSGGTYNEQFF
TRBJ1-1,TRBV11-2,CASSAGGNTEAFF
TRBJ1-4,TRBV12-5,CASGFRRTGRSNEKLFF
TRBJ2-7,TRBV30,CAWSELPISEQYF
TRBJ1-3,TRBV6-6,CASISSRGRGNTIYF
TRBJ1-1,TRBV2,CASSTGQGMDTEAFF
TRBJ1-4,TRBV7-2,CASSTGTATNEKLFF
TRBJ2-4,TRBV14,CASSQVRGSGIQYF
TRBJ2-1,TRBV6-6,CASSNNRVNNEQFF
TRBJ1-4,TRBV28,CASSETGTDEKLFF
TRBJ1-1,TRBV7-8,CASSSTGGFTEAFF
TRBJ1-6,TRBV30,CAWKLVRTLTNSPLHF
TRBJ1-4,TRBV21-1,CASSKKKGSTNEKLFF
TRBJ2-1,TRBV11-2,CASSPDRGPYNEQFF
TRBJ2-7,TRBV4-3,CASSQGWGQVDSYEQYF
TRBJ2-5,TRBV18,CASSPNSQETQYF
TRBJ1-2,TRBV4-2,CASSAGFQDGYTF
TRBJ2-7,TRBV19,CASSISFGQGRNAYEQYF
TRBJ1-2,TRBV4-1,CASSQEPLPRENYGYTF
TRBJ1-6,TRBV7-6,CASSWGQGRESPLHF
TRBJ2-6,TRBV7-6,CASSLEYSGANVLTF
TRBJ1-2,TRBV18,CASSPQQGGYGYTF
TRBJ2-3,TRBV19,CASSLSRVPTDTQYF
TRBJ2-1,TRBV11-3,CASSLGDRGYINEQFF
TRBJ2-7,TRBV7-3,CASSLPRHPYEQYF
TRBJ2-7,TRBV30,CAWSRGTGPSYEQYF
TRBJ2-1,TRBV5-4,CASSLPAGGDNEQFF
TRBJ1-1,TRBV11-2,CASTFTVGMNTEAFF
TRBJ1-2,TRBV7-6,CASSYGSFYGYTF